These 9 T cell receptor beta chains originate from one sample sequenced in a study of blood T cell repertoires in COVID-19. Clones were sequenced by immunoSEQ multiplex PCR, and TCRdb holds only the in-frame ones, with some missing. The sample contains under 450,000 clones, approximately 89% of which appear only once. The sequencing sample was made of peripheral blood. The receptors derive from a woman in her thirties or forties with COVID-19, enrolled during active disease.

The chain links TRBV21-1 to TRBJ2-7; no check of the table's D call, TRBD2, against the DNA was made. TRBV21-1 is designated a pseudogene. The CDR3 is made up of 14 amino acids. The chain's CDR3 is CASSPEVGGYEQYF. CDR3 sequence (DNA): TGTGCCAGCAGCCCTGAGGTGGGGGGGTACGAGCAGTACTTC.

The V call is TRBV5-6, the J call TRBJ1-2; 7 bases line up with TRBD1. V was pared by 0 bases and J by 6 bases, with 5 bases of the junction left unmatched. The germline CDR1 and CDR2 sequences are SGHDT and YYEEEE. The CDR3 totals 14 residues. The CDR3: CASSLGQGGNGYTF. The CDR3 DNA follows: TGTGCCAGCAGCTTGGGACAGGGAGGTAATGGCTACACCTTC.

The V gene is TRBV13, the J gene TRBJ1-1, with D tentatively TRBD1 (6 bases). The CDR3 is made up of 12 amino acids. The V end lost 5 bases, the J end lost 9 bases, and 13 bases lay between the germline ends. CDR1 is PRHDT, CDR2 FYEKMQ, per germline (reference sequence). In nucleotides, the CDR3 is TGTGCCAGCAGCGAAACAGGGATAAAAGCTTTCTTT. Translating it yields CASSETGIKAFF.

This chain connects TRBV5-5 to TRBJ2-6, with 11 bases aligning to TRBD1. CDR3 length: 20 residues. From germline, CDR1 is SGHKS and CDR2 YYEKEE (reference sequence). V gave up 2 bases and J gave up 0 bases; unmatched junction bases: 10. The CDR3 DNA sequence: TGTGCCAGCAGCTTAAACTCCGCCGGGACAGGGGGCTCTGGGGCCAACGTCCTGACTTTC. This gives the protein CASSLNSAGTGGSGANVLTF.

The chain uses TRBV7-9 and TRBJ1-5; D might be TRBD1 (5 bases). This CDR3 contains 13 residues. V shed 5 bases and J shed 2 bases, with 7 bases lying between them. Looked up from germline, CDR1 is SEHNR and CDR2 is FQNEAQ (reference sequence). The DNA of the CDR3 is TGTGCCAGCAGCCCCAGGGGCAATCAGCCCCAGCATTTT. Translated: CASSPRGNQPQHF.

The CDR3 loop reads CASTTRGTDTQYF. The DNA of the CDR3 is TGTGCCAGTACCACGAGAGGCACAGATACGCAGTATTTT. The chain employs TRBV19 and TRBJ2-3; D is ambiguous. The CDR3 has 13 amino acids. The germline V gene encodes CDR1 LNHDA and CDR2 SQIVND (reference sequence). V was cut by 7 bases and J by 1 base, with 9 bases left in between.

The chain is built from TRBV7-9 and TRBJ1-2; no reliable D call. This CDR3 spans 14 amino acids. V was trimmed by 3 bases and J by 8 bases, leaving 16 bases between them. From germline, CDR1 is SEHNR and CDR2 FQNEAQ (reference sequence). CDR3 in DNA: TGTGCCAGCAGCTTCGGTTCCCCGCGGTGGGGCTACACCTTC. Protein product: CASSFGSPRWGYTF.

The rearrangement links TRBV30 to TRBJ1-6; 7 positions match TRBD1. Losses at the gene ends were 1 base for V and 13 bases for J; bases not matched to a gene: 10. Looked up from germline, CDR1 is GTSNPN and CDR2 is SVGIG (reference sequence). The CDR3 spans 14 residues. The CDR3 sequence: CAWSGQGRRVPLHF. The CDR3 DNA sequence: TGTGCCTGGAGTGGACAGGGCCGCCGTGTGCCCCTCCACTTT.

The chain links TRBV6-1 to TRBJ1-4, with 10 bases aligning to TRBD1. Germline trimming cut 2 bases from V and 8 bases from J; bases unmatched to any gene: 14. Germline CDR1 is MNHNS and CDR2 is SASEGT. The CDR3 extends over 18 amino acids. The CDR3 nucleotides are TGTGCCAGCAGTGAAAAAGGGACAGGGGTTCAGCCCTGGGAAAAACTGTTTTTT. It codes for CASSEKGTGVQPWEKLFF.